The T cell receptor (beta chain) described here comes from a study of CD8 T cells in Susac syndrome. FACS was used to enrich TEMRA cells, whereas the CD8+ and CD4+ T cells were obtained by negative isolation. Turning to this clonotype: The antigen is undetermined.

Overall study results and limits: Total CD8+ and CD8+ TEMRA repertoires contained about 15 and five Susac-specific public clones, respectively.

After extraction with the RNeasy kit, roughly 0.5 to 1 ug of the RNA was reverse transcribed using random hexamers. MiXCR, run by TCRdb on the immunoSEQ multiplex PCR reads, gives a single entry per CDR3 protein. The profile shows some 100,000 distinct CDR3 sequences, about 96% of them singletons. V lost 1 base to trimming and J lost 5 bases; unmatched junction nucleotides: 3. The CDR3 contains 15 residues. Germline CDR1 is LGHDT and CDR2 is YNNKEL (reference sequence). The origin of this receptor is a human donor with Susac syndrome. The genes are TRBV3-1 and TRBJ2-5, with 11 bases matching TRBD1. The sample consisted of CD8+ T cells from PBMCs. Here the CDR3 DNA reads TGTGCCAGCAGCCAAGGGACAGGGGGCCGGGAGACCCAGTACTTC. It codes for CASSQGTGGRETQYF.